Listed here are 30 T cell receptor beta chains from one sample, sequenced in a study of cytomegalovirus exposure and HLA in healthy donors. The repertoire was sequenced with immunoSEQ multiplex PCR; TCRdb's copy has only in-frame clones and lacks some. The sample includes 150,000 to 170,000 clones, roughly 84% of them seen just once. Sequencing used PBMCs. These receptors were collected from a human donor in good health.

The chain recombines TRBV27 with TRBJ2-7; 15 bases fit TRBD2. From germline, CDR1 is MNHEY and CDR2 SMNVEV (reference sequence). V was pared by 2 bases and J by 0 bases, with 8 bases of the junction left unmatched. CDR3 size: 19 residues. The CDR3 DNA reads as TGTGCCAGCAGTTTAAGGACTAGCGGGAGGGCCCCGAGCTCCTACGAGCAGTACTTC. Its translation: CASSLRTSGRAPSSYEQYF.

This rearrangement joins TRBV5-1 to TRBJ1-4; D remains ambiguous. The CDR3 is 14 residues long. V lost 2 bases to trimming and J lost 5 bases, with 10 bases between them. CDR1 is SGHRS, CDR2 YFSETQ, per germline. The CDR3 here is CASSFLGGNEKLFF. CDR3 bases: TGCGCCAGCAGCTTTTTGGGAGGGAATGAAAAACTGTTTTTT.

The chain carries TRBV19 and TRBJ1-5, with no clear D. V shed 2 bases and J shed 0 bases, with 8 bases lying between them. The germline gives CDR1 LNHDA, CDR2 SQIVND (reference sequence). The CDR3 covers 15 residues. Written as DNA, the CDR3 is TGTGCCAGTAGTATACAAAAAAATAGCAATCAGCCCCAGCATTTT. The encoded protein is CASSIQKNSNQPQHF.

The genes are TRBV7-3 and TRBJ2-1; TRBD1 matches 7 bases. J gave up 4 bases and V 8 bases, and 2 bases lay outside the gene matches. CDR1 SGHTA and CDR2 FQGTGA come from the germline V gene. The CDR3 covers 12 residues. The CDR3 DNA is TGTGCCAGCTCGACAGGGTACAATGAGCAGTTCTTC. Translation gives CASSTGYNEQFF.

The chain couples TRBV10-3 to TRBJ2-7; TRBD1 agrees at 8 bases. V trimming: 3 bases; J trimming: 4 bases; junction bases outside the gene matches: 8. The CDR3 extends over 15 amino acids. CDR1 is ENHRY and CDR2 is SYGVKD in the germline V gene. The DNA for the CDR3 is TGTGCCATCAGTGACTCCGGGACAGGAAGATACGAGCAGTACTTC. Translation: CAISDSGTGRYEQYF.

Here the CDR3 DNA reads TGTGCCAGCAGCCTCCCTAGCGGGGACACAGATACGCAGTATTTT. Amino acids: CASSLPSGDTDTQYF. The chain employs TRBV6-6 and TRBJ2-3; 9 positions match TRBD2. The CDR3 is made up of 15 amino acids. Germline V lookup: CDR1 MNHNY, CDR2 SVGAGI (reference sequence). The junction had 6 bases not matched to a gene; V was cut back by 6 bases and J by 2 bases.

The chain combines TRBV11-3 with TRBJ2-7, with TRBD1 as a possible D gene (6 bases). V was trimmed by 3 bases and J by 0 bases, leaving 9 bases between them. CDR1 and CDR2 from the germline V gene are SGHNT and YENEEA. This CDR3 is 14 amino acids long. CDR3 in DNA: TGTGCCAGCAGCTTGTCAGGGGACTCCTACGAGCAGTACTTC. Residues: CASSLSGDSYEQYF.

The CDR3 DNA follows: TGTGCCAGCAGTGACTCAGCACAGGGGGACACCGGGGAGCTGTTTTTT. Translating gives CASSDSAQGDTGELFF. This chain joins TRBV6-4 and TRBJ2-2; 8 bases map to TRBD1. The CDR3 sequence is 16 residues long. V shed 0 bases, J shed 3 bases, and the junction held 3 bases outside the gene matches. The V gene's germline CDR1 is MRHNA and CDR2 SNTAGT.

V is TRBV4-2 and J is TRBJ2-2, with 9 bases aligning to TRBD2. The V gene's germline CDR1 is LGHNA and CDR2 YNFKEQ. Losses at the gene ends were 0 bases for V and 7 bases for J; bases not matched to a gene: 6. The CDR3 contains 16 residues. Here the CDR3 DNA reads TGTGCCAGCAGCCAAGATGAGGGTAGCGGGAGCGGGGAGCTGTTTTTT. This codes for CASSQDEGSGSGELFF.

In this sample, this clone turned up once. This chain joins TRBV5-4 and TRBJ1-2; 7 bases map to TRBD1. The trim removed 0 bases at V and 5 bases at J, leaving 4 bases unmatched. Germline V gene lookup returns CDR1 SGHNT and CDR2 YYREEE (reference sequence). CDR3 length: 14 amino acids. CDR3 loop: CASSLGPGGYGYTF. The CDR3 nucleotides read TGTGCCAGCAGCTTGGGGCCAGGGGGGTATGGCTACACCTTC.

CDR3 sequence: CASSFGTGDEKLFF. CDR3 in DNA: TGCGCCAGCAGCTTCGGGACAGGGGATGAAAAACTGTTTTTT. This rearrangement joins TRBV5-1 to TRBJ1-4, with 10 bases identical to TRBD1. The germline CDR1 and CDR2 sequences are SGHRS and YFSETQ. This CDR3 comprises 14 residues. Losses at the gene ends were 2 bases for V and 6 bases for J; bases not matched to a gene: 1.

For the CDR3, the DNA is TGTGCCAGCAGCGTAGATGAAACAGGGAGGGGCCTAGGTTACGAGCAGTACTTC. Protein product: CASSVDETGRGLGYEQYF. This chain connects TRBV9 to TRBJ2-7, with D possibly matching TRBD2 (7 bases). The V and J ends lost 0 bases and 4 bases respectively, with 23 bases between them. This CDR3 spans 18 amino acids. Looked up from germline, CDR1 is SGDLS and CDR2 is YYNGEE. Variable domain in full (rest from reference TRBV9 and TRBJ2-7): DSGVTQTPKHLITATGQRVTLRCSPRSGDLSVYWYQQSLDQGLQFLIQYYNGEERAKGNILERFSAQQFPDLHSELNLSSLELGDSALYFCASSVDETGRGLGYEQYFGPGTRLTVT.

The V and J genes are TRBV27 and TRBJ2-1, with 10 nucleotides matching TRBD1. In germline, CDR1 is MNHEY, CDR2 SMNVEV (reference sequence). V lost 6 bases to trimming and J lost 4 bases; unmatched junction nucleotides: 6. This CDR3 is 15 amino acids long. In nucleotides, the CDR3 is TGTGCCAGCAGCCGGGGACAGGGGTTATACAATGAGCAGTTCTTC. Translating it yields CASSRGQGLYNEQFF.

This clone has a single count. The chain has TRBV9 and TRBJ1-4; D ambiguous. Per germline, CDR1 SGDLS and CDR2 YYNGEE. V lost 1 base, J lost 7 bases, and 14 bases lay in between. This CDR3 comprises 15 residues. CDR3 in amino acids: CASSVIGSAGEKLFF. The DNA for the CDR3 is TGTGCCAGCAGCGTAATCGGGAGTGCGGGTGAAAAACTGTTTTTT.

The chain carries TRBV7-2 and TRBJ2-7; the match to TRBD1 covers 7 bases. Germline trimming cut 4 bases from V and 0 bases from J; bases unmatched to any gene: 3. The CDR3 sequence is 14 residues long. The germline CDR1 and CDR2 sequences are SGHTA and FQGNSA. Here the CDR3 DNA reads TGTGCCAGCAGCTCCCGGGACAGCTCCTACGAGCAGTACTTC. Its protein product is CASSSRDSSYEQYF.

The chain carries TRBV5-1 and TRBJ2-5, with 9 bases lining up with TRBD2. V lost 4 bases, J lost 4 bases, and 8 bases stayed unmatched. CDR1 and CDR2 (germline): SGHRS, YFSETQ. CDR3 length equals 15 residues. The CDR3 DNA reads as TGCGCCAGCAGCCTGACAGCGGGAGGCTTAGAGACCCAGTACTTC. It codes for CASSLTAGGLETQYF.

V usage is TRBV7-9 and J usage is TRBJ1-2; 8 bases fit TRBD1. Per the germline V gene, CDR1 is SEHNR and CDR2 is FQNEAQ (reference sequence). This CDR3 has 14 residues. With V trimmed by 6 bases and J by 3 bases, 6 bases remained unmatched. This CDR3 is CASSPAGGDYGYTF. The CDR3, as DNA: TGTGCCAGCAGTCCAGCAGGGGGCGACTATGGCTACACCTTC.

The chain employs TRBV28 and TRBJ2-3, with 10 bases fitting TRBD2. Losses at the gene ends were 5 bases for V and 2 bases for J; bases not matched to a gene: 7. Germline V lookup: CDR1 MDHEN, CDR2 SYDVKM. CDR3 length equals 16 residues. CDR3: CASSGPAGGFTDTQYF. For the CDR3, the DNA is TGTGCCAGCAGTGGACCAGCGGGAGGGTTCACAGATACGCAGTATTTT.

The chain recombines TRBV2 with TRBJ1-2, with TRBD1 identical over 10 bases. CDR1 and CDR2 (germline): SNHLY, FYNNEI. This CDR3 comprises 16 residues. V lost 6 bases, J lost 6 bases, and 13 bases stayed unmatched. The CDR3 region has the DNA TGTGCCAGCAGCCCACTATTTACCGACAGGGGGCATGGCTACACCTTC. Protein product: CASSPLFTDRGHGYTF.

The chain combines TRBV7-9 with TRBJ1-2; possible D gene TRBD1, 6 bases. Deletions cut 0 bases from V and 7 bases from J, with 6 bases between. The CDR3 is made up of 12 amino acids. Per germline, CDR1 SEHNR and CDR2 FQNEAQ (reference sequence). For the CDR3, the DNA is TGTGCCAGCAGCTTAGCGGGGGCTGGCTACACCTTC. Its protein product is CASSLAGAGYTF.

V gene TRBV9 combines with J gene TRBJ2-3; D might be TRBD1 (5 bases). CDR3 length: 15 residues. Germline V gene lookup returns CDR1 SGDLS and CDR2 YYNGEE. Trimming removed 0 bases at V and 3 bases at J, with 11 bases between. CDR3 nucleotides: TGTGCCAGCAGCGTAGGGGGCAGCTTGACAGATACGCAGTATTTT. This translates into CASSVGGSLTDTQYF.

The chain has TRBV6-1 and TRBJ1-1; 8 bases match TRBD1. CDR3 size: 16 residues. Germline CDR1 MNHNS, CDR2 SASEGT. The trim removed 0 bases at V and 1 base at J, leaving 4 bases unmatched. The CDR3 is CASSEAVGTGNTEAFF. For the CDR3, the DNA is TGTGCCAGCAGTGAAGCAGTAGGGACAGGGAACACTGAAGCTTTCTTT.

This clone was found a few times. The chain carries TRBV5-1 and TRBJ1-1; D perhaps matches TRBD1 (6 bases). CDR1 is SGHRS, CDR2 YFSETQ, per germline. This CDR3 contains 16 residues. The ends were cut back, 6 bases at V and 1 base at J, with 19 bases in the middle. The CDR3 sequence is CASTTAQVQGNTEAFF. The CDR3 region has the DNA TGCGCCAGCACCACGGCCCAGGTACAGGGGAACACTGAAGCTTTCTTT.

The gene calls are TRBV18 and TRBJ1-1; D gene unclear. This CDR3 is built from 12 residues. The V end lost 1 base, the J end lost 8 bases, and 8 bases lay between the germline ends. CDR1 KGHSH and CDR2 LQKENI come from the germline V gene. As DNA, the CDR3 is TGTGCCAGCTCACCACGGGCAGAGGAAGCTTTCTTT. Translated, it gives CASSPRAEEAFF.

This sequence joins TRBV4-1 and TRBJ2-5; TRBD2 is a possible D gene (6 bases). CDR1 is MGHRA and CDR2 is YSYEKL in the germline V gene. CDR3 length: 15 residues. The V and J ends lost 0 bases and 6 bases respectively, with 14 bases between them. CDR3: CASSQEFRGEQTQYF. DNA of the CDR3: TGCGCCAGCAGCCAAGAATTTCGCGGGGAACAGACCCAGTACTTC.

V and J are TRBV6-1 and TRBJ2-7, with D possibly being TRBD2 (5 bases). Germline loops: CDR1 MNHNS, CDR2 SASEGT. The germline V and J ends were trimmed by 10 bases and 2 bases, with 15 bases remaining between them. CDR3 length equals 13 residues. This chain's CDR3 is CATRTLTTYEQYF. CDR3 sequence (DNA): TGTGCCACTCGAACCCTGACTACCTACGAGCAGTACTTC.

This chain uses TRBV6-6 with TRBJ2-7, with 7 bases fitting TRBD1. The junction had 8 bases not matched to a gene; V was cut back by 7 bases and J by 2 bases. Germline V gene lookup returns CDR1 MNHNY and CDR2 SVGAGI (reference sequence). This CDR3 has 14 residues. CDR3: CASNHQGEAYEQYF. The CDR3 DNA follows: TGTGCCAGCAACCACCAGGGGGAAGCCTACGAGCAGTACTTC.

V is TRBV5-8 and J is TRBJ1-2; possibly TRBD1 for D (5 bases). The V end lost 4 bases, the J end lost 4 bases, and 8 bases lay between the germline ends. The CDR3 sequence is 12 residues long. In germline, CDR1 is SGHTS, CDR2 YDEGEE. In DNA form, the CDR3 reads TGTGCCAGCAGCCCCAGGGCCTATGGCTACACCTTC. Translated: CASSPRAYGYTF. Full variable domain (missing parts from reference TRBV5-8 and TRBJ1-2): EAGVTQSPTHLIKTRGQQATLRCSPISGHTSVYWYQQALGLGLQFLLWYDEGEERNRGNFPPRFSGRQFPNYSSELNVNALELEDSALYLCASSPRAYGYTFGSGTRLTVV.

This sequence joins TRBV2 and TRBJ2-7, with 11 bases that match TRBD2. This CDR3 is 17 amino acids long. Germline CDR1 and CDR2: SNHLY and FYNNEI. V lost 3 bases and J lost 3; bases outside the gene matches: 10. The DNA of the CDR3 is TGTGCCAGCAGTGATCATACTAGCGGGAGCGTTGACTACGAGCAGTACTTC. Protein product: CASSDHTSGSVDYEQYF.

The rearrangement joins TRBV7-6 to TRBJ1-1; 10 bases map to TRBD1. Trimming removed 1 base from V and 1 base from J; junction bases left unmatched: 9. Germline V CDR1 and CDR2: SGHVS, FNYEAQ. The CDR3 has 18 amino acids. For the CDR3, the DNA is TGTGCCAGCAGCTTAGTTACGGGACAGGGGCCTTCGAACACTGAAGCTTTCTTT. Its protein is CASSLVTGQGPSNTEAFF.